These 7 T cell receptor beta chains came from one sample sequenced in a study of blood T cell repertoires in COVID-19. Data came from immunoSEQ multiplex PCR; TCRdb stores just in-frame clones and leaves some out. The sample yields some 22,000 clones, roughly 83% seen once. Sequences were obtained from peripheral blood. The origin of the receptors is a man aged 70-80 years with acute or convalescent COVID-19.

This chain uses TRBV11-2 with TRBJ1-2; 9 bases agree with TRBD1. Looked up from germline, CDR1 is SGHAT and CDR2 is FQNNGV. Losses at the gene ends were 5 bases for V and 8 bases for J; bases not matched to a gene: 9. The CDR3 extends over 14 amino acids. CDR3 residues: CASSPSTGGRGYTF. The CDR3 DNA reads TGTGCCAGCAGCCCATCAACAGGGGGCCGGGGCTACACCTTC.

This sequence joins TRBV4-2 and TRBJ2-4; D is uncertain. Germline V gives CDR1 LGHNA, CDR2 YNFKEQ. The ends were cut back, 1 base at V and 5 bases at J, with 18 bases in the middle. The CDR3 consists of 17 residues. CDR3 amino acids: CASSQGSSVGRENIQYF. The CDR3 nucleotides read TGTGCCAGCAGCCAAGGTAGCAGCGTCGGTCGTGAAAACATTCAGTACTTC.

This clone was detected a few times. The rearrangement links TRBV7-2 to TRBJ1-1, with D tentatively TRBD1 (6 bases). This CDR3 is built from 14 residues. CDR1 SGHTA and CDR2 FQGNSA come from the germline V gene. V lost 1 base and J 0 bases, leaving 6 bases between the germline ends. The CDR3 coding sequence is TGTGCCAGCAGCTTAGGACAGGTGAACACTGAAGCTTTCTTT. Its translation: CASSLGQVNTEAFF.

DNA for the CDR3: TGCAGTGCTAGTCCCGGGACAGTCGATCAGCCCCAGCATTTT. Translation: CSASPGTVDQPQHF. This chain uses TRBV20-1 with TRBJ1-5; the match to TRBD1 covers 7 bases. Germline CDR1 and CDR2: DFQATT and SNEGSKA (reference sequence). This CDR3 comprises 14 residues. The J segment lost 5 bases and the V segment lost 3 bases, leaving 7 bases of the junction unmatched.

The genes are TRBV5-5 and TRBJ2-3, with a tentative D call TRBD2 (5 bases). Germline CDR1 and CDR2: SGHKS and YYEKEE (reference sequence). V was pared by 0 bases and J by 5 bases, with 16 bases between. The CDR3 has 16 residues. CDR3 region: CASSLAAGREGDTQYF. The CDR3 DNA reads as TGTGCCAGCAGCTTGGCGGCGGGTCGAGAGGGAGATACGCAGTATTTT.

The gene calls are TRBV12-3 or TRBV12-4 and TRBJ1-6, with no clear D. CDR3 length equals 13 residues. V lost 6 bases and J 6 bases, leaving 9 bases between the germline ends. This CDR3 is CASRVNSNSPLHF. DNA for the CDR3: TGTGCCAGCAGGGTTAACAGTAATTCACCCCTCCACTTT.

The chain combines TRBV5-6 with TRBJ1-1; D not certain. The V gene lost 5 bases and the J gene lost 6 bases, with 8 bases spanning the gap. The V gene's germline CDR1 is SGHDT and CDR2 YYEEEE. The CDR3 contains 11 residues. CDR3 loop: CASRRESEAFF. DNA of the CDR3: TGTGCCAGCAGGAGGGAGTCTGAAGCTTTCTTT.